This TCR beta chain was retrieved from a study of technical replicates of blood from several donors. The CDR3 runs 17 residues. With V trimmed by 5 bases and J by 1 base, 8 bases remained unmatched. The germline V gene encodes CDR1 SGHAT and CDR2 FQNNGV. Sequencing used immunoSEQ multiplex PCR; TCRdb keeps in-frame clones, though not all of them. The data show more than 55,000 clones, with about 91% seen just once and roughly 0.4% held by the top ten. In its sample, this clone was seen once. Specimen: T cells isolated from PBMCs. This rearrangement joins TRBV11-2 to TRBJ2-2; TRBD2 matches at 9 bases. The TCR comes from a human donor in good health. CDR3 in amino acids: CASSVTLTSGNTGELFF. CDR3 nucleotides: TGTGCCAGCAGCGTGACATTGACTAGCGGGAACACCGGGGAGCTGTTTTTT.